This T cell receptor (beta chain) was identified in a study of blood T cell repertoires in COVID-19. About the study: Spain, Italy and the United States supplied samples that represented acute and convalescent COVID-19. T cells, B-cell-depleted T cells, or PBMCs provided the cDNA or gDNA that served as material.

Authors' processing steps: Amplifying reference gene primers gave estimates of nucleated cell counts. Sequencing was performed with immunoSEQ multiplex PCR; in TCRdb, only in-frame clones are kept and a portion is missing. That table gives V, J and clone size, and the DNA gave D and trimming. This sample has 140,000 to 150,000 clones; around 90% occur once, and the top ten carry approximately 1.8%. Input material: peripheral blood. This clonotype originated in a man between 70 and 80 years old with acute or convalescent COVID-19.

The CDR3 DNA reads as TGCGCCAGCAGTGAGGTGGCGGGAGGGCCATACGAGCAGTACTTC. It encodes CASSEVAGGPYEQYF. This chain connects TRBV10-1 to TRBJ2-7; 9 bases line up with TRBD2. This CDR3 spans 15 amino acids. CDR1 is WNHNN, CDR2 SYGVQD, per germline (reference sequence). With V trimmed by 2 bases and J by 4 bases, 6 bases remained unmatched.